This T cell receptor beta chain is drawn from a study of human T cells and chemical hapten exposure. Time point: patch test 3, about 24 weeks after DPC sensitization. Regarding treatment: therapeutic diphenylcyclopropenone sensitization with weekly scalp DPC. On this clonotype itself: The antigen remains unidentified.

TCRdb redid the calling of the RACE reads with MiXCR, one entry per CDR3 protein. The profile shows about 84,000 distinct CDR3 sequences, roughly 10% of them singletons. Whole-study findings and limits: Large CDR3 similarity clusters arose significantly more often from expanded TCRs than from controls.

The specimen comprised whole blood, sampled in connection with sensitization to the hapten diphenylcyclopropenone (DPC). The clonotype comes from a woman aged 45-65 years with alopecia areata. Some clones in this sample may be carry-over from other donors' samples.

CDR3 in amino acids: CASRRGTANTGELFF. The CDR3, as DNA: TGCGCCAGCAGACGAGGGACAGCTAACACCGGGGAGCTGTTTTTT. V is TRBV5-1 and J is TRBJ2-2; the match to TRBD1 covers 7 bases. CDR3 length: 15 amino acids. The germline CDR1 and CDR2 sequences are SGHRS and YFSETQ. The trim removed 5 bases at V and 2 bases at J, leaving 6 bases unmatched.